This T cell receptor (beta chain) comes out of a study of CD8+ T cells in alopecia areata. In the study overall: Each of the treated patients was given oral tofacitinib, 5 to 10 mg twice daily, for moderate-to-severe alopecia areata.

This CDR3 contains 15 residues. CDR1 SGHRS and CDR2 YFSETQ come from the germline V gene. Losses at the gene ends were 2 bases for V and 3 bases for J; bases not matched to a gene: 3. cDNA serving as the sequencing template came from extracted, reverse transcribed RNA. The repertoire was sequenced with immunoSEQ multiplex PCR; TCRdb's copy has only in-frame clones and lacks some. The repertoire has 200,000 or so clones, roughly 40% of them found once; the top ten carry about 2.4%. Treatment in this sample: oral pan-JAK inhibitor, 5-10 mg twice daily. The chain couples TRBV5-1 to TRBJ2-5; 11 bases are a match to TRBD2. The sequence was obtained from a human donor with alopecia areata. Material: CD4+ T cells sorted from blood, obtained around week 37, from a patient treated with tofacitinib. CDR3 sequence (DNA): TGCGCCAGCAGCTTAGGGACTAGCGGTGAAGAGACCCAGTACTTC. As protein: CASSLGTSGEETQYF.